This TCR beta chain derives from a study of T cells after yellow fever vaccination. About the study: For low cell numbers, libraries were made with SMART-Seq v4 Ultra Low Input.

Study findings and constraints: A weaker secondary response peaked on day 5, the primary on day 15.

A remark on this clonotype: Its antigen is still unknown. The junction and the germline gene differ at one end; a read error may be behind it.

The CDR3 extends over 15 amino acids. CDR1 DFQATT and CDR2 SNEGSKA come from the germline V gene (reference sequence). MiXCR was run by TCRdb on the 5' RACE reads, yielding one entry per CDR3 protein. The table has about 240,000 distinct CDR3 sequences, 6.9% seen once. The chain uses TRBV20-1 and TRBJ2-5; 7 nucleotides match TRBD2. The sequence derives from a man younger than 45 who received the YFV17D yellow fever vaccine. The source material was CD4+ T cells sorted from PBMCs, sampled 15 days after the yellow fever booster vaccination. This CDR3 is CCARLAGALQETQYF. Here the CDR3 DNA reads TGCTGTGCAAGACTAGCCGGGGCCCTCCAAGAGACCCAGTACTTC.